The clone carrying this T cell receptor (beta chain) occurred once. CDR3 length: 16 residues. Trimming cost V 2 bases and J 2 bases; bases outside gene matches: 4. CDR1 MNHEY and CDR2 SVGEGT come from the germline V gene. This entry belongs to a study of blood T cell repertoires in COVID-19. Whole-study context: Material from acute and convalescent COVID-19 was sourced from the United States, Italy and Spain. PBMCs, B-cell-depleted T cells, or T cells were the source of the cDNA or gDNA that made up the material.

In the original processing: Reference gene primer amplification gave estimated nucleated cell counts. Profiled with immunoSEQ multiplex PCR; TCRdb holds only in-frame clones, not every one. V, J and clone size are taken as reported in that table, and D and trimming were inferred from the DNA itself. The data show a few hundred thousand clones, about 82% seen once. Sequencing was carried out using peripheral blood. The chain uses TRBV6-2 or TRBV6-3 and TRBJ1-5; 9 nucleotides align to TRBD1. The clonotype originates from a woman of 80 years or more with acute or convalescent COVID-19. The CDR3 region is CASSYPTGGGNQPQHF. Here the CDR3 DNA reads TGTGCCAGCAGTTACCCCACAGGGGGCGGCAATCAGCCCCAGCATTTT.